Given below is one T cell receptor (beta chain) in context. What it binds is unknown. The source of the sample is a study of cytomegalovirus exposure and HLA in healthy donors. The PCR ran on 60 Vbeta and 13 Jbeta primers. The method was immunoSEQ multiplex PCR; TCRdb's version includes in-frame clones alone and lacks a portion of them. The sample contains approximately 180,000 clones, about 72% of which appear only once. Study-level findings and limits: In a later analysis, a genetic analysis reported fewer productive-TCR N-insertions in an Asian-associated ancestry cluster than the cohort average. Sequencing artifact likely explains a cluster of highly shared sequence variants. As a later analysis showed, a missense DCLRE1C variant was linked to trimming of TCR beta V- and J-genes.

Trimming left V 6 bases short and J 5 bases short, with 10 bases between. Germline loops: CDR1 SNHLY, CDR2 FYNNEI. This CDR3 comprises 13 residues. Sequenced input: PBMCs. V gene TRBV2 combines with J gene TRBJ2-2; possible D gene TRBD2, 5 bases. The clonotype was recovered from a human donor in good health. The CDR3 reads CASRPGLTGELFF. CDR3 DNA: TGTGCCAGCAGGCCCGGACTTACCGGGGAGCTGTTTTTT.